The rows below give T cell receptor beta chains drawn from one sample of a study of CD8+ T cells in alopecia areata. The protocol was immunoSEQ multiplex PCR, while the TCRdb copy is restricted to in-frame clones and leaves out a portion. This table has roughly 150,000 clones, 87% appearing once. The source material was CD8+ T cells sorted from blood, sampled at week 0. The origin of the receptors is a human donor with alopecia areata. CDR3s include the opening cysteine and the closing phenylalanine or tryptophan. D genes are given only for firm matches. A row's size may be missing; if present it is once, few, many or a size class.

CDR3 length: 15
D gene: .
J gene: TRBJ2-7
clone size: .
V gene: TRBV30
CDR3 DNA: TGTGCCTGGAGTATTCCGGGACGGTCGACCTACGAGCAGTACTTC
CDR3 protein: CAWSIPGRSTYEQYF

CDR3 length: 13
D gene: .
J gene: TRBJ2-1
clone size: few
V gene: TRBV29-1
CDR3 DNA: TGCAGCGCTGACAGTAGCTCCTACAATGAGCAGTTCTTC
CDR3 protein: CSADSSSYNEQFF

CDR3 length: 15
D gene: TRBD2
J gene: TRBJ2-3
clone size: .
V gene: TRBV10-3
CDR3 DNA: TGTGCCATCAGTGAGTCGCCGACTAGCGCAGATACGCAGTATTTT
CDR3 protein: CAISESPTSADTQYF

CDR3 length: 15
D gene: TRBD2
J gene: TRBJ2-7
clone size: .
V gene: TRBV19
CDR3 DNA: TGTGCCAGTAGTTCCACGACTAGCGGGAGGTACGAGCAGTACTTC
CDR3 protein: CASSSTTSGRYEQYF

CDR3 length: 12
D gene: .
J gene: TRBJ2-7
clone size: once
V gene: TRBV27
CDR3 DNA: TGTGCCAGCAGTTTACGCGGTAACGAGCAGTACTTC
CDR3 protein: CASSLRGNEQYF

CDR3 length: 12
D gene: .
J gene: TRBJ1-5
clone size: .
V gene: TRBV7-3
CDR3 DNA: TGTGCCAGCAGCCCGCACGAGAATCCCCAGCATTTT
CDR3 protein: CASSPHENPQHF

CDR3 length: 15
D gene: .
J gene: TRBJ2-1
clone size: .
V gene: TRBV19
CDR3 DNA: TGTGCCAGTAGTTCGTCAGGGAGCTCCTACAATGAGCAGTTCTTC
CDR3 protein: CASSSSGSSYNEQFF

CDR3 length: 13
D gene: .
J gene: TRBJ2-5
clone size: .
V gene: TRBV18
CDR3 DNA: TGTGCCAGCTCACCGGTCCCCAAGGAGACCCAGTACTTC
CDR3 protein: CASSPVPKETQYF

CDR3 length: 14
D gene: .
J gene: TRBJ2-7
clone size: .
V gene: TRBV5-1
CDR3 DNA: TGCGCCAGCAGCTTGGGGGAGGACAGCTACGAGCAGTACTTC
CDR3 protein: CASSLGEDSYEQYF

CDR3 length: 15
D gene: TRBD1
J gene: TRBJ2-7
clone size: few
V gene: TRBV30
CDR3 DNA: TGTGCCTGGAGTTTGATCGGGACAGGCTCTCACGAGCAGTACTTC
CDR3 protein: CAWSLIGTGSHEQYF

CDR3 length: 16
D gene: .
J gene: TRBJ2-7
clone size: .
V gene: TRBV5-6
CDR3 DNA: TGTGCCAGCAGCTTGGTTTTTAGACTCGACTCCTACGAGCAGTACTTC
CDR3 protein: CASSLVFRLDSYEQYF

CDR3 length: 15
D gene: .
J gene: TRBJ2-3
clone size: .
V gene: TRBV11-2
CDR3 DNA: TGTGCCAGCAGCTTAGGGGCGGGGAGCACAGATACGCAGTATTTT
CDR3 protein: CASSLGAGSTDTQYF

CDR3 length: 15
D gene: .
J gene: TRBJ2-7
clone size: once
V gene: TRBV4-1
CDR3 DNA: TGCGCCAGCAGCCAAACCGGGCCCAGCGGCTACGAGCAGTACTTC
CDR3 protein: CASSQTGPSGYEQYF

CDR3 length: 13
D gene: .
J gene: TRBJ2-1
clone size: few
V gene: TRBV7-9
CDR3 DNA: TGTGCCAGCAGCTTAGAACACAACAATGAGCAGTTCTTC
CDR3 protein: CASSLEHNNEQFF

CDR3 length: 14
D gene: .
J gene: TRBJ2-7
clone size: .
V gene: TRBV9
CDR3 DNA: TGTGCCAGCAGCGTAGAGGAGGGGGCCTACGAGCAGTACTTC
CDR3 protein: CASSVEEGAYEQYF

CDR3 length: 13
D gene: .
J gene: TRBJ2-1
clone size: .
V gene: TRBV27
CDR3 DNA: TGTGCCAGCAGTTTAAGTTCCTACAATGAGCAGTTCTTC
CDR3 protein: CASSLSSYNEQFF

CDR3 length: 13
D gene: .
J gene: TRBJ2-2
clone size: .
V gene: TRBV15
CDR3 DNA: TGTGCCACCATGGACAGCTCAGCCGGGGAGCTGTTTTTT
CDR3 protein: CATMDSSAGELFF

CDR3 length: 16
D gene: .
J gene: TRBJ2-1
clone size: .
V gene: TRBV25-1
CDR3 DNA: TGTGCCAGCAGTGAACAAGGCGCCGTATACTACAATGAGCAGTTCTTC
CDR3 protein: CASSEQGAVYYNEQFF

CDR3 length: 15
D gene: .
J gene: TRBJ2-1
clone size: .
V gene: TRBV4-1
CDR3 DNA: TGCGCCAGCAGCCAAGAGGGGGAAGGGCCAAATGAGCAGTTCTTC
CDR3 protein: CASSQEGEGPNEQFF

CDR3 length: 15
D gene: .
J gene: TRBJ2-3
clone size: .
V gene: TRBV6-5
CDR3 DNA: TGTGCCAGCTCACCGGGACTTTCCTTCACAGATACGCAGTATTTT
CDR3 protein: CASSPGLSFTDTQYF

CDR3 length: 13
D gene: .
J gene: TRBJ2-2
clone size: .
V gene: TRBV27
CDR3 DNA: TGTGCCAGCAGTTTACTAGAATCCTGGGAGCTGTTTTTT
CDR3 protein: CASSLLESWELFF

CDR3 length: 13
D gene: .
J gene: TRBJ2-3
clone size: .
V gene: TRBV6-6
CDR3 DNA: TGTGCCAGCAGTTACTCGAATGTGGATACGCAGTATTTT
CDR3 protein: CASSYSNVDTQYF

CDR3 length: 15
D gene: TRBD1
J gene: TRBJ1-2
clone size: .
V gene: TRBV30
CDR3 DNA: TGTGCCTGGACCTCCGGGACAGGGATGTACTATGGCTACACCTTC
CDR3 protein: CAWTSGTGMYYGYTF

CDR3 length: 16
D gene: .
J gene: TRBJ2-5
clone size: .
V gene: TRBV10-2
CDR3 DNA: TGCGCCAGCAGTGAGTCGTCAGGAGTTAACCAAGAGACCCAGTACTTC
CDR3 protein: CASSESSGVNQETQYF

CDR3 length: 12
D gene: .
J gene: TRBJ1-2
clone size: .
V gene: TRBV5-8
CDR3 DNA: TGTGCCAGCAGCTTGGCGTACTATGGCTACACCTTC
CDR3 protein: CASSLAYYGYTF

CDR3 length: 15
D gene: TRBD2
J gene: TRBJ2-1
clone size: few
V gene: TRBV7-9
CDR3 DNA: TGTGCCAGCAGCCCTCAAAGCGGGAGATTCTATGAGCAGTTCTTC
CDR3 protein: CASSPQSGRFYEQFF

CDR3 length: 18
D gene: TRBD1
J gene: TRBJ2-3
clone size: .
V gene: TRBV9
CDR3 DNA: TGTGCCAGCAGCGAAGGACAGGGACACATAACTAGCACAGATACGCAGTATTTT
CDR3 protein: CASSEGQGHITSTDTQYF

CDR3 length: 14
D gene: TRBD2
J gene: TRBJ2-1
clone size: .
V gene: TRBV19
CDR3 DNA: TGTGCCGCCAGCACGGGGGGCTCCTACAATGAGCAGTTCTTC
CDR3 protein: CAASTGGSYNEQFF

CDR3 length: 13
D gene: TRBD2
J gene: TRBJ2-7
clone size: .
V gene: TRBV27
CDR3 DNA: TGTGCCAGCAGCTTGACTAGCAGCTACGAGCAGTACTTC
CDR3 protein: CASSLTSSYEQYF

CDR3 length: 13
D gene: .
J gene: TRBJ2-2
clone size: .
V gene: TRBV5-4
CDR3 DNA: TGTGCCAGCAGCCCAACTAGCCCCGGGGAGCTGTTTTTT
CDR3 protein: CASSPTSPGELFF

CDR3 length: 13
D gene: .
J gene: TRBJ2-1
clone size: .
V gene: TRBV14
CDR3 DNA: TGTGCCAGCAGCCTGGACCCGAACAATGAGCAGTTCTTC
CDR3 protein: CASSLDPNNEQFF

CDR3 length: 14
D gene: TRBD1
J gene: TRBJ2-7
clone size: few
V gene: TRBV7-3
CDR3 DNA: TGTGCCAGCAGCCCGGACAGGGGATCCTACGAGCAGTACTTC
CDR3 protein: CASSPDRGSYEQYF

CDR3 length: 14
D gene: .
J gene: TRBJ2-7
clone size: .
V gene: TRBV15
CDR3 DNA: TGTGCCACTCGGCCGTCCGGGGCAGACTACGAGCAGTACTTC
CDR3 protein: CATRPSGADYEQYF

CDR3 length: 13
D gene: .
J gene: TRBJ2-7
clone size: once
V gene: TRBV4-1
CDR3 DNA: TGCGCCAGCAGCCAAGTGCCTAGCGACGAGCAGTACTTC
CDR3 protein: CASSQVPSDEQYF

CDR3 length: 15
D gene: TRBD2
J gene: TRBJ2-3
clone size: .
V gene: TRBV27
CDR3 DNA: TGTGCCAGCAGTGTCATAGCGGGGGGCACAGATACGCAGTATTTT
CDR3 protein: CASSVIAGGTDTQYF

CDR3 length: 11
D gene: .
J gene: TRBJ1-1
clone size: .
V gene: TRBV19
CDR3 DNA: TGTGCCAGTAGCCCTCTGGGGGAAGCTTTCTTT
CDR3 protein: CASSPLGEAFF

CDR3 length: 13
D gene: .
J gene: TRBJ2-5
clone size: .
V gene: TRBV4-1
CDR3 DNA: TGCGCCAGCAGCCAAGACGGAGAAGAGACCCAGTACTTC
CDR3 protein: CASSQDGEETQYF

CDR3 length: 15
D gene: TRBD1
J gene: TRBJ2-2
clone size: few
V gene: TRBV5-1
CDR3 DNA: TGCGCCAGCAGCGAGAACAGGGGGCCGGGCGGGGAGCTGTTTTTT
CDR3 protein: CASSENRGPGGELFF

CDR3 length: 14
D gene: .
J gene: TRBJ2-1
clone size: once
V gene: TRBV5-6
CDR3 DNA: TGTGCCAGCAGCCAGAGAGCCAGGGCGTATGAGCAGTTCTTC
CDR3 protein: CASSQRARAYEQFF

CDR3 length: 15
D gene: TRBD1
J gene: TRBJ2-3
clone size: .
V gene: TRBV6-5
CDR3 DNA: TGTGCCAGCACCGGGACAGCCTTCCCCACAGATACGCAGTATTTT
CDR3 protein: CASTGTAFPTDTQYF